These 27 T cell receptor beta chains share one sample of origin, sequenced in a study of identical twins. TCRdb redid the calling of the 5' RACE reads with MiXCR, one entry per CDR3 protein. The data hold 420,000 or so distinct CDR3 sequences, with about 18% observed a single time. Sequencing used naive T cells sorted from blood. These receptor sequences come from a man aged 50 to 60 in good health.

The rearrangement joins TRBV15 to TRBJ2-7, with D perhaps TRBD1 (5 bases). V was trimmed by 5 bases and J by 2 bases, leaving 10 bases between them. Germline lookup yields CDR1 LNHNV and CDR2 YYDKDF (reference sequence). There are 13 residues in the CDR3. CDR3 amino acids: CATSQGLAYEQYF. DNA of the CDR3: TGTGCCACCAGCCAGGGTTTGGCCTACGAGCAGTACTTC.

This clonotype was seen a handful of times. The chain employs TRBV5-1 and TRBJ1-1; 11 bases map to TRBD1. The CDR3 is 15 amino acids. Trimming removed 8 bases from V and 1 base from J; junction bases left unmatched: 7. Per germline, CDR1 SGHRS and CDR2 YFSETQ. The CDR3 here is CARQDRGHENTEAFF. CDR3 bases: TGCGCCAGACAGGACAGGGGGCACGAGAACACTGAAGCTTTCTTT.

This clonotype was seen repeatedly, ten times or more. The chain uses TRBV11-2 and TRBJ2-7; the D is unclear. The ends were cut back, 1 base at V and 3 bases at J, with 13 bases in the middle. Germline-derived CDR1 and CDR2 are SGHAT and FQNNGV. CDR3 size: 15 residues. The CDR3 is CASSLVVRQFYEQYF. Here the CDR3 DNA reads TGTGCCAGCAGCTTAGTTGTTAGGCAATTCTACGAGCAGTACTTC.

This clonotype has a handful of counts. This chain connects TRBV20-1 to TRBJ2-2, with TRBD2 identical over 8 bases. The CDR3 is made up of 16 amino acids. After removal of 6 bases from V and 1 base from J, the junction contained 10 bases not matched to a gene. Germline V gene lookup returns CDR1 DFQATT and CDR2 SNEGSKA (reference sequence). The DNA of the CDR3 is TGCAGTGCCCCCCGACCGACTAGCGTGAACACCGGGGAGCTGTTTTTT. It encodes CSAPRPTSVNTGELFF.

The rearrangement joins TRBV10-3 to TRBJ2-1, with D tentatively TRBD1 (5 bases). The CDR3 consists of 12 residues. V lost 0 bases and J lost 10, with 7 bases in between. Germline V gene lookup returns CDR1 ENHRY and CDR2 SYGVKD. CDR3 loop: CAISESQVEQFF. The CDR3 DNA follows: TGTGCCATCAGTGAGTCACAGGTCGAGCAGTTCTTC.

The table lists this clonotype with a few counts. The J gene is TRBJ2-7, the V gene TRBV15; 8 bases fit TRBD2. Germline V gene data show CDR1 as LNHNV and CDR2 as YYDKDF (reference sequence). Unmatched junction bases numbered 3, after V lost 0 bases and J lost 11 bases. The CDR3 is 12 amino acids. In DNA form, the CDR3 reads TGTGCCACCAGCAGAGATTCGGGGGGGAAGTACTTC. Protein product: CATSRDSGGKYF.

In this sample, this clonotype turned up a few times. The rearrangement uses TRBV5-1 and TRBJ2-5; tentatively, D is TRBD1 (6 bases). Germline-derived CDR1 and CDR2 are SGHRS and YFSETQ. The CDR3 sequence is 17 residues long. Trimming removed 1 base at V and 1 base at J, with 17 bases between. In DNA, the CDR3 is TGCGCCAGCAGCTTGATTTCCGCCGGCAGGGGCCAAGAGACCCAGTACTTC. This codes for CASSLISAGRGQETQYF. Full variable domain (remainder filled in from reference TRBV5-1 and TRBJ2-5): KAGVTQTPRYLIKTRGQQVTLSCSPISGHRSVSWYQQTPGQGLQFLFEYFSETQRNKGNFPGRFSGRQFSNSRSEMNVSTLELGDSALYLCASSLISAGRGQETQYFGPGTRLLVL.

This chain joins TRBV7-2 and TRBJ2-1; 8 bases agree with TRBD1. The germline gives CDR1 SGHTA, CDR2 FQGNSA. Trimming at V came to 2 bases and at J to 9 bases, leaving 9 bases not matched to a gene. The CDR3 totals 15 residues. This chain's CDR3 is CASSLTAGGSLEQFF. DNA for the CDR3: TGTGCCAGCAGCTTAACAGCAGGGGGCTCTCTTGAGCAGTTCTTC. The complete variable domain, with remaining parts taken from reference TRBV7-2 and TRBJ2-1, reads GAGVSQSPSNKVTEKGKDVELRCDPISGHTALYWYRQSLGQGLEFLIYFQGNSAPDKSGLPSDRFSAERTGGSVSTLTIQRTQQEDSAVYLCASSLTAGGSLEQFFGPGTRLTVL.

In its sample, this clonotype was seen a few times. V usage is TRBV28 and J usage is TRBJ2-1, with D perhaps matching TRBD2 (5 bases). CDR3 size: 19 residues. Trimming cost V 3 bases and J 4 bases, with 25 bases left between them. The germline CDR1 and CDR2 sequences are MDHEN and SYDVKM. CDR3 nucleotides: TGTGCCAGCAGTTTCTTCGCCCCCTGGGCTAGCAGCCGTTACAATGAGCAGTTCTTC. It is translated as CASSFFAPWASSRYNEQFF.

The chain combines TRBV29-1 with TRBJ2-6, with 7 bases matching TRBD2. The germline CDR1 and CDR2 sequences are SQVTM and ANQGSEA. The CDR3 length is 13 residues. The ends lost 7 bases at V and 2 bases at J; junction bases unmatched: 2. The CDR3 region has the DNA TGCAGCGCGGGGGGTCCTGGGGCCAACGTCCTGACTTTC. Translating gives CSAGGPGANVLTF.

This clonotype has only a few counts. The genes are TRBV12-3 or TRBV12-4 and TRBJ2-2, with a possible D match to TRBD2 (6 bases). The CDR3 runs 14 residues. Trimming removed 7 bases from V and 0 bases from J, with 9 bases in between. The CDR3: CASKRLANTGELFF. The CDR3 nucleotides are TGTGCCAGCAAACGACTAGCGAACACCGGGGAGCTGTTTTTT.

CDR3 DNA sequence: TGTGCTAGTGGTTTGTTAGGCAGCAATGAGCAGTTCTTC. Translation: CASGLLGSNEQFF. The V gene is TRBV12-5, the J gene TRBJ2-1, with unresolved D. The V end lost 2 bases, the J end lost 6 bases, and 8 bases lay between the germline ends. This CDR3 has 13 residues. Germline-derived CDR1 and CDR2 are LGHNT and FRNRAP.

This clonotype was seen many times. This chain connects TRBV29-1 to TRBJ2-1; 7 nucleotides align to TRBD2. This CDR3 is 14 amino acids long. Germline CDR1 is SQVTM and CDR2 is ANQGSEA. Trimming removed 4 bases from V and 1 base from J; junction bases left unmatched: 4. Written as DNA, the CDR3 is TGCAGCGTTGTATCCGGGGGGTCCTACAATGAGCAGTTCTTC. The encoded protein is CSVVSGGSYNEQFF.

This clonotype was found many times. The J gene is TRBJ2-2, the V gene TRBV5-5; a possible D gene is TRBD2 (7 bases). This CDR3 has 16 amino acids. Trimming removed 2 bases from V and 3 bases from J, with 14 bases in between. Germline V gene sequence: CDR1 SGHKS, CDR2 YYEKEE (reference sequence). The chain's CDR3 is CASSFPGGLDTGELFF. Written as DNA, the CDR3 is TGTGCCAGCAGCTTCCCCGGGGGGCTGGACACCGGGGAGCTGTTTTTT.

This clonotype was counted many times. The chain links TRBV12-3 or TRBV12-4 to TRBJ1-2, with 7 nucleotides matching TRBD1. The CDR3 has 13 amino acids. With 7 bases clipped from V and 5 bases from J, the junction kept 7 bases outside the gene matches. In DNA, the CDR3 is TGTGCCAGCACTCTGCAGGGGGGGTATGGCTACACCTTC. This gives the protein CASTLQGGYGYTF.

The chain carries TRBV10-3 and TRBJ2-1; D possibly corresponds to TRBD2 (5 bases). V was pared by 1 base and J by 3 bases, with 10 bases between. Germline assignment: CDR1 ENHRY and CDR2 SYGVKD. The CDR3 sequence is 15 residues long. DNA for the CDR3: TGTGCCATCAGTGAGTTGAGCGGAGTCTACAATGAGCAGTTCTTC. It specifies CAISELSGVYNEQFF.

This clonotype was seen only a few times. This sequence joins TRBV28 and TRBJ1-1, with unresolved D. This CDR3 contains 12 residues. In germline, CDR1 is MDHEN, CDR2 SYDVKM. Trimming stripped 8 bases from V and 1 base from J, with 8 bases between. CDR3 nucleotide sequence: TGTGCCAGCCTAGGGTGGAACACTGAAGCTTTCTTT. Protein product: CASLGWNTEAFF.

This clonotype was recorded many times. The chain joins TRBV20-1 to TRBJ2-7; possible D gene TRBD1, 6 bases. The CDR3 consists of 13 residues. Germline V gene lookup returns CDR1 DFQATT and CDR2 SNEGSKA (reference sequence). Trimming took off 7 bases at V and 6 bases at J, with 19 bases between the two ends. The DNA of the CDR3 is TGCAGTGGGCATCAGGGGAATCTGGGCGAGCAGTACTTC. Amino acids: CSGHQGNLGEQYF.

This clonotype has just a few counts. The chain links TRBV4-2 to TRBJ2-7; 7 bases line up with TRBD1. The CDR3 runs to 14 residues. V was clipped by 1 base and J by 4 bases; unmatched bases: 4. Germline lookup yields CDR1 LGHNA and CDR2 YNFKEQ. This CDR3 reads CASSQAGQRYEQYF. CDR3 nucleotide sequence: TGTGCCAGCAGCCAAGCGGGACAGAGATACGAGCAGTACTTC.

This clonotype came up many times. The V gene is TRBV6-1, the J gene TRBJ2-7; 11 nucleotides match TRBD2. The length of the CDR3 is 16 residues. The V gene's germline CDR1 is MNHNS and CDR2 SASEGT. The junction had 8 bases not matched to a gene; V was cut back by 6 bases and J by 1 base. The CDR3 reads CASSPQGLAVSYEQYF. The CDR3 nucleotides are TGTGCCAGCAGCCCACAGGGACTAGCGGTGTCCTACGAGCAGTACTTC.

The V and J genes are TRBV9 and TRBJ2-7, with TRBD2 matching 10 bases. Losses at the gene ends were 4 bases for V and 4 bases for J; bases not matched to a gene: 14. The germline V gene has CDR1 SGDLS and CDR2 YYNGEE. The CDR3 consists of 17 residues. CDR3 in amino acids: CASSKTTSGPFSYEQYF. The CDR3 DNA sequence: TGTGCCAGCAGCAAAACGACTAGCGGGCCGTTCTCATACGAGCAGTACTTC.

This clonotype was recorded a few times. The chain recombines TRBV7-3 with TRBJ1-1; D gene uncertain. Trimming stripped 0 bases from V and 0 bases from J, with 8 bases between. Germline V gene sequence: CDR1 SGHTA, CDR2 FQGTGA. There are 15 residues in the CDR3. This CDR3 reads CASSLTAHMNTEAFF. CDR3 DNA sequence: TGTGCCAGCAGCTTAACTGCTCACATGAACACTGAAGCTTTCTTT.

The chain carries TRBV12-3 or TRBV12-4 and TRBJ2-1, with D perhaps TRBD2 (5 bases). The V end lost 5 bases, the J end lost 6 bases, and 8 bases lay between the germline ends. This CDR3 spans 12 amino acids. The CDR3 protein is CASSRRSNEQFF. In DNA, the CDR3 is TGTGCCAGCAGTCGGAGGTCCAATGAGCAGTTCTTC.

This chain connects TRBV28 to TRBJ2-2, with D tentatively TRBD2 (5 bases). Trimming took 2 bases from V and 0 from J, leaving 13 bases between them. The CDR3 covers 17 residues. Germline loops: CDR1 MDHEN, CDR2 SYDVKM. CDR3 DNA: TGTGCCAGCAGTTTACTCCTGGCGGGTGCGAACACCGGGGAGCTGTTTTTT. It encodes CASSLLLAGANTGELFF.

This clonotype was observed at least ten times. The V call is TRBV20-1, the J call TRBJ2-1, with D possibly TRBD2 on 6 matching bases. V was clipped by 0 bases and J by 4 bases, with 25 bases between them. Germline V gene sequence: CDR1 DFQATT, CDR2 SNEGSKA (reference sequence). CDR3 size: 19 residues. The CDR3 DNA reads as TGCAGTGCTAGAGAGAGCCCCTACAGCGCCAGCGGGTATTACAATGAGCAGTTCTTC. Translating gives CSARESPYSASGYYNEQFF.

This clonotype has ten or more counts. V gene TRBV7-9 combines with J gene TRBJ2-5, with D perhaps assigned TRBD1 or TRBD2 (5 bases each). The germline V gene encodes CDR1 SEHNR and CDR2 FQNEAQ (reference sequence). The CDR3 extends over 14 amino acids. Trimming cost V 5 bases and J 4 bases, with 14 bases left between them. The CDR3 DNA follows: TGTGCCAGCAGCCCACGGGACGGAGGAGAGACCCAGTACTTC. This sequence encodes CASSPRDGGETQYF.

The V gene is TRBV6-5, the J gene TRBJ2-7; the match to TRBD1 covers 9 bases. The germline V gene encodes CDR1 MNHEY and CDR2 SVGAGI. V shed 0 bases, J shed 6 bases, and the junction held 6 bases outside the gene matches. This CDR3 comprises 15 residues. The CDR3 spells CASSYSPGQGIEQYF. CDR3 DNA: TGTGCCAGCAGTTACTCCCCGGGACAGGGCATCGAGCAGTACTTC.